This TCR beta chain was identified during a study of blood T cell repertoires in COVID-19 (dated by TCRdb to between 2020 and 2021). General notes on the study: The collaborator samples originated in the United States, Italy and Spain and spanned the acute and convalescent phases of COVID-19. Where HLA class I and class II types were available, the types were taken from metadata supplied by the sample provider, not from assay-based typing. Sample metadata almost always included a de-identified subject ID, COVID-19 status, age in years and sex. Samples were obtained from the ongoing ImmuneRACE study (first 160 participants) and from 1,254 subjects provided by 6 global collaborators. A freely available public database, intended as a resource for researchers studying the immune response to SARS-CoV-2, is where the repertoires were released. Deeply sampled blood TCRbeta repertoires from subjects exposed to, actively infected with, or recovered from COVID-19 were included in the dataset. The material from the prospective study consisted of cDNA or gDNA derived from T cells, B-cell-depleted T cells, or PBMCs. Study-wide conclusions, independent of this receptor: The quantity of clinical and demographic metadata differed by source and by participant and was supplied without curation.

The immunoSEQ Assay, a bias-controlled multiplex PCR, was used to amplify TCRbeta CDR3 regions from genomic DNA. Processing in the source paper ran as follows. Nucleated cell counts per sample were estimated from amplification of reference gene primers within the assay. To quantify the absolute abundance of each unique TCRbeta CDR3 rearrangement, sequence reads were collapsed and filtered. For each sample, productive Simpson clonality was calculated by taking the square root of Simpson's diversity index across productive rearrangements. Entries here come from immuneACCESS through TCRdb and include only in-frame sequences with V and J called. Some clones fail to appear in such tables; in the studies checked, an unresolved V gene covers under half of the shortfall, and the cause of the remainder is unknown. From that table come the V and J calls and clone size; the DNA was used to work out D and trimming. Counted in this sample were about 100,000 clones; 80% to 90% of them appeared once. Under 5.5% of the sample is taken by the ten largest.

As for this clone: What this receptor recognizes is not known. Base qualities are not at hand, and no much larger clone is one base apart.

Each collaborating institution followed its own protocols to collect whole blood in K2EDTA tubes. For TCRbeta analysis, collaborators shipped samples in one of three forms: frozen whole blood, isolated PBMCs, or DNA extracted from either of those sample types. Via the germline V gene (reference sequence), CDR1 is LGHDT and CDR2 YNNKEL. Cut back by 1 base and 2 bases, the V and J ends lie 10 bases apart. Reading from cysteine to phenylalanine, the CDR3 counts 15 amino acids. Here the CDR3 DNA is all that survives: 45 bases in frame from base 1. The sample consisted of peripheral blood. This sequence was found in a human donor in a cohort sampled during active COVID-19. This chain is built from TRBV3-1 (or the pseudogene TRBV3-2) and TRBJ2-3; the best D guess is TRBD2, with 6 bases matching. The CDR3 sequence is CASSQVGGVTDTQYF. The nucleotides are TGTGCCAGCAGCCAAGTTGGAGGGGTCACAGATACGCAGTATTTT.